This T cell receptor (beta chain) was obtained from a study of shared clonotypes between healthy human individuals. Overall study results and limits: Rarefaction indicated that sorted-subset sequencing remained incomplete although depth was large. Estimated richness was generally greater in naive than memory subsets.

The study enrolled healthy HIV-negative adults without recent acute infections or vaccinations as donors. Produced via immunoSEQ multiplex PCR; TCRdb's table is partial and in-frame only. The sample holds over a million clones, approximately 96% seen once. The CDR3 has 17 amino acids. Germline CDR1 KGHSH, CDR2 LQKENI. Trimming removed 2 bases from V and 0 bases from J, with 14 bases in between. A remark on this clone: Its antigen is still unknown.

The sequencing input was naive CD4+ T cells sorted from blood. Subset reported: CD45RA+ positively selected. The origin of this receptor is a man aged 25-45 years in good health. V gene TRBV18 combines with J gene TRBJ1-3; D is uncertain. The CDR3 protein is CASSPNPPGSSGNTIYF. DNA for the CDR3: TGTGCCAGCTCACCAAACCCCCCGGGCAGCTCTGGAAACACCATATATTTT.